This T cell receptor (beta chain) was profiled in a study of T cell changes during pregnancy in multiple sclerosis. The germline V gene encodes CDR1 LGHNA and CDR2 YSLEER. CDR3 length: 17 amino acids. The J segment lost 6 bases and the V segment lost 3 bases, leaving 11 bases of the junction unmatched. Some clones are missing from TCRdb's copy, which holds only in-frame ones; the method was immunoSEQ multiplex PCR. The sample includes roughly 77,000 clones, roughly 92% of them seen just once. The specimen was peripheral blood, collected in the second trimester of pregnancy. The V gene is TRBV4-3, the J gene TRBJ1-2; 12 bases are a match to TRBD1. The sequence came from a female donor with multiple sclerosis, enrolled in a pregnancy study. CDR3 residues: CASSHLTRDRGRNGYTF. The DNA for the CDR3 is TGCGCCAGCAGCCACCTGACCCGGGACAGGGGGCGTAATGGCTACACCTTC.